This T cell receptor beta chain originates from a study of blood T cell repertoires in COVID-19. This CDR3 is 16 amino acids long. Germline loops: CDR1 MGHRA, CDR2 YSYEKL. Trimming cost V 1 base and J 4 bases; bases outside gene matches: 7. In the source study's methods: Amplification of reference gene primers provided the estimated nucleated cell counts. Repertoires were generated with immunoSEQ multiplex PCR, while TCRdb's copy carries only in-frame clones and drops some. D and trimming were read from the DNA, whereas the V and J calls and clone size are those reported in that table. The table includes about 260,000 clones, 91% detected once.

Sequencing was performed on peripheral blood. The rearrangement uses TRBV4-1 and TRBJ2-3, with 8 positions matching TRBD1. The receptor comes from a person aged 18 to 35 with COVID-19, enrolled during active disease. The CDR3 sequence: CASSQGSTGGSDTQYF. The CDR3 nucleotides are TGCGCCAGCAGCCAAGGTAGCACAGGGGGTTCAGATACGCAGTATTTT.